These T cell receptor beta chains were read from a single sample in a study of blood T cell repertoires in COVID-19. Assay used: immunoSEQ multiplex PCR; TCRdb lists only in-frame clones, some missing. The sample has roughly 440,000 clones, around 88% seen once. Sequencing was done on a sample of peripheral blood. These receptors all stem from a woman between 45 and 65 years old with COVID-19, enrolled during active disease. The CDR3 runs from the conserved cysteine through the conserved F or W. The D gene is left open where the match is weak. The listing skips clone size in some rows; elsewhere it reads once, few, many or a size class.

D	V	size	J	CDR3
TRBD2	TRBV9	once	TRBJ2-7	CASSESGGGSYEQYF
TRBD1	TRBV5-4	NA	TRBJ2-2	CASSPTGGYTGELFF
TRBD1	TRBV7-2	NA	TRBJ1-5	CASSLKGQSVGGNQPQHF
NA	TRBV19	NA	TRBJ1-3	CASSGYSGNTIYF
NA	TRBV14	NA	TRBJ1-1	CASSLIGALNTEAFF
TRBD2	TRBV18	NA	TRBJ2-1	CASSPLTSSLYNEQFF
TRBD1	TRBV30	NA	TRBJ1-2	CAWKPRDRGLYGYTF
NA	TRBV29-1	once	TRBJ1-2	CSGVGAYGYTF
NA	TRBV18	NA	TRBJ2-3	CASSPLNRGTDTQYF
NA	TRBV6-5	NA	TRBJ1-6	CASRPGQGPSPLHF
NA	TRBV5-4	NA	TRBJ1-1	CASSLGETNTEAFF
NA	TRBV6-4	many	TRBJ1-1	CASSEQGSTEAFF
NA	TRBV30	NA	TRBJ2-1	CAWSVGSGEQFF
NA	TRBV4-1	NA	TRBJ2-1	CASSQVGSRGEQFF
NA	TRBV25-1	NA	TRBJ2-3	CASSEALVGADTQYF
NA	TRBV3-1/TRBV3-2	few	TRBJ2-4	CASSQDRRGGQYF
TRBD1	TRBV11-2	NA	TRBJ2-7	CASSAETGGYEQYF
TRBD2	TRBV24-1	NA	TRBJ2-5	CATSDRGGSGETQYF